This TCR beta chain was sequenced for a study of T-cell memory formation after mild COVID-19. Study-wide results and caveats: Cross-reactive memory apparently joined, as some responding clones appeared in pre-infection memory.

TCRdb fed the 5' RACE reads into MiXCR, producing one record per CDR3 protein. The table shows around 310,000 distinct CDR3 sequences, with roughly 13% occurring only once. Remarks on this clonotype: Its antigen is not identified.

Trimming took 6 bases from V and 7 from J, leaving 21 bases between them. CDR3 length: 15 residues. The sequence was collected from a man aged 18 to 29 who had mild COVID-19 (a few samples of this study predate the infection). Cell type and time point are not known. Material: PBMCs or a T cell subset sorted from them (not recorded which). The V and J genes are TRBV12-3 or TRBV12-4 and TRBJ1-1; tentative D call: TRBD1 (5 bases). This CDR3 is CASSRSTTGVIEAFF. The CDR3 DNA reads TGTGCCAGCAGCCGTTCAACGACGGGGGTGATTGAAGCTTTCTTT.